Presented here are 11 T cell receptor beta chains from one specimen sequenced in a study of response to subunit inactivated influenza vaccine. Using its own MiXCR run on the RT-PCR reads, TCRdb lists one record per CDR3 protein. The data contain approximately 500,000 distinct CDR3 sequences, roughly 15% of them singletons. Material: PBMCs from blood, obtained 11 to 12 days after vaccination. The receptors stem from a man aged 50 to 60 who received an inactivated influenza vaccine.

The gene calls are TRBV29-1 and TRBJ2-7; 9 nucleotides agree with TRBD1. V was pared by 0 bases and J by 3 bases, with 9 bases of the junction left unmatched. The CDR3 covers 16 residues. Per germline, CDR1 SQVTM and CDR2 ANQGSEA. Here the CDR3 reads CSVEELQDRGVYEQYF. The DNA for the CDR3 is TGCAGCGTTGAAGAATTGCAGGACAGGGGAGTCTACGAGCAGTACTTC.

The V and J genes are TRBV7-9 and TRBJ2-3; TRBD2 agrees at 11 bases. V shed 5 bases, J shed 7 bases, and the junction held 11 bases outside the gene matches. The CDR3 spans 16 residues. CDR1 and CDR2 from the germline V gene are SEHNR and FQNEAQ (reference sequence). The CDR3 loop is CASSGQSSGGSNTQYF. As DNA, the CDR3 is TGTGCCAGCAGCGGGCAGTCTAGCGGGGGGTCAAATACGCAGTATTTT.

This clonotype has a handful of counts. J is TRBJ1-3 and V is TRBV6-1; no clear D gene. Trimming shortened V by 4 bases and J by 4 bases, and 11 bases separated the two germline ends. The CDR3 covers 14 residues. The V gene's germline CDR1 is MNHNS and CDR2 SASEGT. The CDR3 region has the DNA TGTGCCAGCAGTGGTGGAGGTTCGGGAAACACCATATATTTT. It is translated as CASSGGGSGNTIYF.

This clonotype was seen more than once but under ten times. This chain joins TRBV12-3 or TRBV12-4 and TRBJ1-6; TRBD1 is a possible D gene (5 bases). The CDR3 sequence is 12 residues long. The V end lost 3 bases, the J end lost 11 bases, and 8 bases lay between the germline ends. In nucleotides, the CDR3 is TGTGCCAGCAGTTTTGGACAAACACCCCTCCACTTT. Protein: CASSFGQTPLHF.

The rearrangement links TRBV4-2 to TRBJ2-7; perhaps D is TRBD1 or TRBD2 (5 bases each). The V gene's germline CDR1 is LGHNA and CDR2 YNFKEQ. The ends were cut back, 0 bases at V and 2 bases at J, with 14 bases in the middle. CDR3 size: 16 residues. The chain's CDR3 is CASSQELGRDTYEQYF. CDR3 coding DNA: TGTGCCAGCAGCCAAGAATTGGGACGGGATACCTACGAGCAGTACTTC.

This clonotype was found many times. The chain couples TRBV12-3 or TRBV12-4 to TRBJ1-2; D is unresolved. This CDR3 contains 12 residues. V was pared by 6 bases and J by 4 bases, with 9 bases between. CDR3 sequence: CASSTSSYGYTF. The CDR3 DNA reads as TGTGCCAGCAGCACCTCGTCCTATGGCTACACCTTC.

This sequence joins TRBV12-3 or TRBV12-4 and TRBJ2-7, with 11 bases aligning to TRBD2. This CDR3 is 13 amino acids long. Trimming cost V 9 bases and J 3 bases; bases outside gene matches: 4. The CDR3 protein is CASGSGGVYEQYF. The CDR3 DNA is TGTGCCAGTGGTAGCGGGGGGGTCTACGAGCAGTACTTC.

This clonotype was seen only a few times. This sequence joins TRBV28 and TRBJ2-7, with D perhaps TRBD2 (5 bases). V lost 6 bases, J lost 0 bases, and 21 bases lay in between. The CDR3 consists of 17 residues. Germline loops: CDR1 MDHEN, CDR2 SYDVKM. DNA of the CDR3: TGTGCCAGCAGAACGGCCCCTAAAACTAGGAGCTCCTACGAGCAGTACTTC. Translated, it gives CASRTAPKTRSSYEQYF.

This chain uses TRBV6-1 with TRBJ2-1; 14 bases align to TRBD2. CDR1 MNHNS and CDR2 SASEGT come from the germline V gene. V dropped 6 bases and J dropped 8; count of bases not matched to a gene: 6. The CDR3 is made up of 15 amino acids. The CDR3 spells CASRNGLAGGYEQFF. The DNA for the CDR3 is TGTGCCAGCAGGAATGGACTAGCGGGAGGATATGAGCAGTTCTTC.

This clonotype was observed many times. The rearrangement uses TRBV29-1 and TRBJ2-7, with 7 nucleotides matching TRBD1. The germline CDR1 and CDR2 sequences are SQVTM and ANQGSEA. The CDR3 length is 16 residues. Trimming took 4 bases from V and 0 from J; bases not matched to a gene: 12. The CDR3 nucleotides are TGCAGCGTTGTAATGATCGGGACAGCGAGCTCCTACGAGCAGTACTTC. It yields the protein CSVVMIGTASSYEQYF.

The table lists this clonotype with many counts. The chain is built from TRBV7-9 and TRBJ2-2, with D possibly matching TRBD2 (6 bases). V gave up 4 bases and J gave up 0 bases, with 12 bases separating them. The CDR3 runs to 16 residues. Germline V lookup: CDR1 SEHNR, CDR2 FQNEAQ (reference sequence). CDR3 in amino acids: CASSSGTPPNTGELFF. In DNA form, the CDR3 reads TGTGCCAGCAGCTCTGGGACTCCTCCGAACACCGGGGAGCTGTTTTTT. The complete variable domain, with remaining parts taken from reference TRBV7-9 and TRBJ2-2, reads DTGVSQNPRHKITKRGQNVTFRCDPISEHNRLYWYRQTLGQGPEFLTYFQNEAQLEKSRLLSDRFSAERPKGSFSTLEIQRTEQGDSAMYLCASSSGTPPNTGELFFGEGSRLTVL.